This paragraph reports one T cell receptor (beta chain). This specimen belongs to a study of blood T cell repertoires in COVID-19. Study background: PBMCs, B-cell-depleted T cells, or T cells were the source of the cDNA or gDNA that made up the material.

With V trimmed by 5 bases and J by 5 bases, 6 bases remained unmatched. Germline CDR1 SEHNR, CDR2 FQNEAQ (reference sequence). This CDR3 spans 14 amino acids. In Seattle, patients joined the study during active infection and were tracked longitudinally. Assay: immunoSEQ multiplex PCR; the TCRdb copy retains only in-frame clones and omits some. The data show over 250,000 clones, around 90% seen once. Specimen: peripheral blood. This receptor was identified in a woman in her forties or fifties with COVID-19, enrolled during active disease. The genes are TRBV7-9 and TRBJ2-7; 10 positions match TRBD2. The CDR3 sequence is CASSMLAGVNEQYF. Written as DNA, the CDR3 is TGTGCCAGCAGCATGCTAGCGGGAGTAAACGAGCAGTACTTC.